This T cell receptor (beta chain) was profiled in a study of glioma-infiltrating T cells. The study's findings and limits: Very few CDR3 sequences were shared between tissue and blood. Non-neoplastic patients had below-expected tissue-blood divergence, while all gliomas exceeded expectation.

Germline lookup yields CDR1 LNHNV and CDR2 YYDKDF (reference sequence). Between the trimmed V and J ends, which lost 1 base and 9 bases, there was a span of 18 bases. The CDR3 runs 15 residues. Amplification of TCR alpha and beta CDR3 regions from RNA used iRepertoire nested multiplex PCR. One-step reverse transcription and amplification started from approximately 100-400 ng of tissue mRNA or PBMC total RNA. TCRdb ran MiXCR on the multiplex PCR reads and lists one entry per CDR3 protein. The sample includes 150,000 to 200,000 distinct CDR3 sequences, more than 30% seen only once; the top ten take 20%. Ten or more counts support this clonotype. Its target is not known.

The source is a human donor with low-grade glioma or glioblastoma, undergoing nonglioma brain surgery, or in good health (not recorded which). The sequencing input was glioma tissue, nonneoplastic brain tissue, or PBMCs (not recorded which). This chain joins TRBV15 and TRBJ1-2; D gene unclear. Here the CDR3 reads CATSRGMDGAMRYTF. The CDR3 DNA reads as TGTGCCACCAGCAGAGGAATGGACGGAGCTATGCGCTACACCTTC.